This T cell receptor (beta chain) was sequenced in a study of control samples from healthy donors and cancer patients. Assay: immunoSEQ multiplex PCR; the TCRdb copy retains only in-frame clones and omits some. The data contain some 95,000 clones, just under 95% of them singletons. Germline V gives CDR1 GTSNPN, CDR2 SVGIG (reference sequence). V shed 5 bases and J 9 bases; nucleotides not matched to a gene: 8. The CDR3 contains 14 residues. The source material was blood. This receptor was identified in a human donor in good health. The donor label of this sample is uncertain. The chain links TRBV30 to TRBJ1-6; 9 bases match TRBD1. The CDR3 DNA sequence: TGTGCCTGGTCGGGACAGGGCGGAGGTTCACCCCTCCACTTT. This gives the protein CAWSGQGGGSPLHF. Supplemented by reference TRBV30 and TRBJ1-6, the full variable domain reads SQTIHQWPATLVQPVGSPLSLECTVEGTSNPNLYWYRQAAGRGLQLLFYSVGIGQISSEVPQNLSASRPQDRQFILSSKKLLLSDSGFYLCAWSGQGGGSPLHFGNGTRLTVT.